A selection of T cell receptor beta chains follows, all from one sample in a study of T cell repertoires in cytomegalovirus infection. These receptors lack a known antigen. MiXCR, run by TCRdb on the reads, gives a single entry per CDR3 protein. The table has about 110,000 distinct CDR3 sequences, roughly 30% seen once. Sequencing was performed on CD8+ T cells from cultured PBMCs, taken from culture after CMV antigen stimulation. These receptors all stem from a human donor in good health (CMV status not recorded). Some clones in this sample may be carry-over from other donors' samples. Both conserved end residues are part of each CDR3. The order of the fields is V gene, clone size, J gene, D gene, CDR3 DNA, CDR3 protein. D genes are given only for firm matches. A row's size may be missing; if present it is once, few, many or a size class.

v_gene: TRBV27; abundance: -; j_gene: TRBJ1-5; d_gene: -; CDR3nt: TGTGCCAGCAGTTGGACAGAGAATCAGCCCCAGCATTTT; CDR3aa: CASSWTENQPQHF
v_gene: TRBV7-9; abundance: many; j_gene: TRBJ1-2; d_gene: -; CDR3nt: TGTGCCAGCAGCTCTTCGAGTTGGGGAGGCCAAAAGGGCTATGGCTACACCTTC; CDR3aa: CASSSSSWGGQKGYGYTF
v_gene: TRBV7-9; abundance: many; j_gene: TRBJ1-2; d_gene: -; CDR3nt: TGTGCCAGCAGCTTAAGCCAGCCTAACTATGGCTACACCTTC; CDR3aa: CASSLSQPNYGYTF
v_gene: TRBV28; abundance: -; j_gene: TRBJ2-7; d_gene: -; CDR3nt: TGTGCCAGCAGTTTTTATCGGGGTGTAGGGCAGTACTTC; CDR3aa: CASSFYRGVGQYF
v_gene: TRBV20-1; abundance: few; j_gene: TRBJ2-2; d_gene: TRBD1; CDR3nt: TGCAGTGCTAGATTTGGGACAGGGGGCTCCGGGGAGCTGTTTTTT; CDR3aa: CSARFGTGGSGELFF
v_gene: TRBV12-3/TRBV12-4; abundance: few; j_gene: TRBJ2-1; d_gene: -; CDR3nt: TGTGCCAGCAGTTTCGGCCTCTCGAATGAGCAGTTCTTC; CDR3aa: CASSFGLSNEQFF
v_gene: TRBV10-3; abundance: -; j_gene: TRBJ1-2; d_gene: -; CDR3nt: TGTGCCATCAGTGCCGACACCCAGGACTATGGCTACACCTTC; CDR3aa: CAISADTQDYGYTF
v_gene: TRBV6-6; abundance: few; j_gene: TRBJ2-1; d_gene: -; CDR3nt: TGTGCCCTCAGGTTGTTGAGCTCCTACAATGAGCAGTTCTTC; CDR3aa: CALRLLSSYNEQFF
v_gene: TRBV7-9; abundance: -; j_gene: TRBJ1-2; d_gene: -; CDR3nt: TGTGCCTTACAAGGGGCGGCTGGCTACACCTTC; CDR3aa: CALQGAAGYTF
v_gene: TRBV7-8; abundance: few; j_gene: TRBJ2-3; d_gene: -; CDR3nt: TGTGCCAGCAGCTTAGCGGGGGGACTCTTTGGGGATACGCAGTATTTT; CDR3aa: CASSLAGGLFGDTQYF
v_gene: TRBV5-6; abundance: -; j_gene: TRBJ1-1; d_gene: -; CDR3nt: TGTGCCAGCAGCAGGGGTAGGGAGATAGCTGAAGCTTTCTTT; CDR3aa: CASSRGREIAEAFF
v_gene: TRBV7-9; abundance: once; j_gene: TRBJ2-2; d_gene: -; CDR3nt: TGTGCCAGCAGCTTAGACAGGCGTAGCCCCGGGGAGCTGTTTTTT; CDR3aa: CASSLDRRSPGELFF
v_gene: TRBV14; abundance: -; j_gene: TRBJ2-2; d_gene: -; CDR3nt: TGTGCCAGCGCCTGGGCGGGGGCGCTGAACACCGGGGAGCTGTTTTTT; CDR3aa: CASAWAGALNTGELFF
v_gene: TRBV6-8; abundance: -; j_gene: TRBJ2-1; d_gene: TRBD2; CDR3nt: TGTGCCAGCAGCCCGCTACTAGCGGGGGGGATCAATGAGCAGTTCTTC; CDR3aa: CASSPLLAGGINEQFF
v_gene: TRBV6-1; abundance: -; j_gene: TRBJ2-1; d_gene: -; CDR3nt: TGTGCCAGCAGAAAGGGACATACTGAGCAGTTCTTC; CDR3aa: CASRKGHTEQFF
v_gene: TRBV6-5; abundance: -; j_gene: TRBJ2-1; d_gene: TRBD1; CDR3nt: TGTGCCAGCAGTGGACAGGGCCCCCTCAATGAGCAGTTCTTC; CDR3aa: CASSGQGPLNEQFF
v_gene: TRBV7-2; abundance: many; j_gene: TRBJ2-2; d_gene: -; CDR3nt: TGTGCCAGCAGCCCCGACGCGGGGAATCTATTTAACACCGGGGAGCTGTTTTTT; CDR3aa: CASSPDAGNLFNTGELFF
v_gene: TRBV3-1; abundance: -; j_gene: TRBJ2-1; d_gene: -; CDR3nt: TGTGCCAGCAGCCCACTCCGGGCCAATGAGCAGTTCTTC; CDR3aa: CASSPLRANEQFF